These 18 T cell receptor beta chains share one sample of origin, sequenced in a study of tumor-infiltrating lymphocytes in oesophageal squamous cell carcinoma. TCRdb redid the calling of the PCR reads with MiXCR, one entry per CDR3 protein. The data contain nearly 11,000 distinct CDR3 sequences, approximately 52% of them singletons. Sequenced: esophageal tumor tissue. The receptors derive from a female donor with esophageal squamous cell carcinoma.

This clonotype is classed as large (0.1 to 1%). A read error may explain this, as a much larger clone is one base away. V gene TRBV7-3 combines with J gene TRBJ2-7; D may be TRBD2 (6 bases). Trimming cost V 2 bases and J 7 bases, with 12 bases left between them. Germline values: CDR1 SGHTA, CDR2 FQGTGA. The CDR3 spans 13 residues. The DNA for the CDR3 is TGTGCCAGCAGCTTAGGGGGGTGGGGTGAGCAGTACTTC. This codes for CASSLGGWGEQYF.

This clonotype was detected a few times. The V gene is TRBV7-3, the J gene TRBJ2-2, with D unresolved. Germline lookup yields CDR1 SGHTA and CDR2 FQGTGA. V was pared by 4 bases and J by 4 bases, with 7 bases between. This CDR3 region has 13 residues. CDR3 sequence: CASSSESTGELFF. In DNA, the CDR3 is TGTGCCAGCAGCTCCGAAAGCACCGGGGAGCTGTTTTTT.

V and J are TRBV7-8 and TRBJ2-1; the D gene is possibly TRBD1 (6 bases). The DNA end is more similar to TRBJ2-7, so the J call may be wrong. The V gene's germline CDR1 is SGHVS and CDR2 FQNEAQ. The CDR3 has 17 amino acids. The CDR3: CASSLPLRDIRFREQYF. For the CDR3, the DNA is TGTGCCAGCAGCTTGCCCCTACGGGACATTAGATTTCGGGAGCAGTACTTC.

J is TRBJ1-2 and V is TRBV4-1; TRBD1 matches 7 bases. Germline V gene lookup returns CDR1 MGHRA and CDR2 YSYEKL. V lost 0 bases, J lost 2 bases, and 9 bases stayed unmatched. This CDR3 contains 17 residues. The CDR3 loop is CASSQDIRDRLNYGYTF. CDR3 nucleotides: TGCGCCAGCAGCCAAGATATCAGGGACAGATTAAACTATGGCTACACCTTC.

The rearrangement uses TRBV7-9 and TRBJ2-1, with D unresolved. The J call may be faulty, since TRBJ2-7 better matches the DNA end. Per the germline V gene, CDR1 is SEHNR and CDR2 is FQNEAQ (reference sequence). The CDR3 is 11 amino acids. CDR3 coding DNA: TGTGCCAGCAGCTTAGTGGACGAGCAGTACTTC. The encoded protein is CASSLVDEQYF.

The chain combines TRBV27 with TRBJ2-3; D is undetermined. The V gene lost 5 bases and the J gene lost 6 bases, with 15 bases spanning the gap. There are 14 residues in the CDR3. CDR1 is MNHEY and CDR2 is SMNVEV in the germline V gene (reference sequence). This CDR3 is CASSKDGYLDTQYF. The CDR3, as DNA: TGTGCCAGCAGTAAGGACGGTTATCTGGATACGCAGTATTTT.

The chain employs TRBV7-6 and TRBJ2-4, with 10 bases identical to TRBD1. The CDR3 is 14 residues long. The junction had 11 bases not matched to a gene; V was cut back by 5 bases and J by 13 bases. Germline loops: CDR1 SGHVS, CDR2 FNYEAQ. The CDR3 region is CASSTGQGYNEQYF. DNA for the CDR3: TGTGCCAGCAGCACGGGACAGGGGTACAATGAGCAGTACTTC.

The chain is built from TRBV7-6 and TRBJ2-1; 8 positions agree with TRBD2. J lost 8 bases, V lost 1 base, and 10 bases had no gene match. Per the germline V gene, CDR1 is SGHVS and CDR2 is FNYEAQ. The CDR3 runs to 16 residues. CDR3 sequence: CASSLEAGTRVDEQFF. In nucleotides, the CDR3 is TGTGCCAGCAGCTTAGAGGCGGGGACTAGAGTGGATGAGCAGTTCTTC.

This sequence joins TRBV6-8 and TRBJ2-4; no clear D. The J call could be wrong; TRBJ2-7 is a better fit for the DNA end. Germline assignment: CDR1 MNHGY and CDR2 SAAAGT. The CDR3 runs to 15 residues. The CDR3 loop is CASSYGRIPIYEQYF. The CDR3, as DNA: TGTGCCAGCAGTTACGGTCGGATCCCAATCTACGAGCAGTACTTC.

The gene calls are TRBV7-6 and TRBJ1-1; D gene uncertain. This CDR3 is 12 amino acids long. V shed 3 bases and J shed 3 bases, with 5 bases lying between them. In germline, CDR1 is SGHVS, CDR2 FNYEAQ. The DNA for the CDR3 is TGTGCCAGCAGCTTGCCCGACACTGAAGCTTTCTTT. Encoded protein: CASSLPDTEAFF.

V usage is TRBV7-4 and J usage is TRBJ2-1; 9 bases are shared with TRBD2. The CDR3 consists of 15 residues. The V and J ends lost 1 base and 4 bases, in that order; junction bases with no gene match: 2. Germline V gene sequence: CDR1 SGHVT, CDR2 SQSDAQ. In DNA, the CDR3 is TGTGCCAGCAGCTTAGGGACTAGCGATTACAATGAGCAGTTCTTC. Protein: CASSLGTSDYNEQFF.

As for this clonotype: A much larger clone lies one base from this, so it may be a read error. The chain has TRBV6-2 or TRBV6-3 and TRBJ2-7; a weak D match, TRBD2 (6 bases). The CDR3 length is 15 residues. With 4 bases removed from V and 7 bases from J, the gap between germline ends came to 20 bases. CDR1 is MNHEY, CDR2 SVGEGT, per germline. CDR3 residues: CASSLDGGRYNEQYF. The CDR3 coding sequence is TGTGCCAGCAGTTTGGATGGGGGGAGGTACAATGAGCAGTACTTC.

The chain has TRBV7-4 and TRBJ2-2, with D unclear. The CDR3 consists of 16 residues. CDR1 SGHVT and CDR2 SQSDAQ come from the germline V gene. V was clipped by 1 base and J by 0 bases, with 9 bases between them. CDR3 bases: TGTGCCAGCAGCTTAGGACCTCGTTCGAACACCGGGGAGCTGTTTTTT. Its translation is CASSLGPRSNTGELFF.

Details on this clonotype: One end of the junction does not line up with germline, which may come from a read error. The CDR3 sequence is CAGSVGQGARDTQYF. CDR3 in DNA: TGTGCCGGCAGCGTAGGACAGGGGGCAAGGGATACGCAGTATTTT. This chain uses TRBV6-8 with TRBJ2-3, with 11 bases aligning to TRBD1. The CDR3 has 15 amino acids. Germline-derived CDR1 and CDR2 are MNHGY and SAAAGT.

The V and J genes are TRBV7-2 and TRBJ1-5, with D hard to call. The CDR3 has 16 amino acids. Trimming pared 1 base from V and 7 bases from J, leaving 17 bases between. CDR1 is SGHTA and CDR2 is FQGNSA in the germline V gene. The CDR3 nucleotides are TGTGCCAGCAGCTTAGATGTTCGTCGGGGAGCCCAGCCCCAGCATTTT. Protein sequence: CASSLDVRRGAQPQHF.

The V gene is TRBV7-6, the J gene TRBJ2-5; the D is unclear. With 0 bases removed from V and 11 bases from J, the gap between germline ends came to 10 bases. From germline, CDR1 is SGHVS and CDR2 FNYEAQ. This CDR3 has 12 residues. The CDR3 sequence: CASSLAFDEQYF. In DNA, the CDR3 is TGTGCCAGCAGCTTAGCGTTCGATGAGCAGTACTTC.

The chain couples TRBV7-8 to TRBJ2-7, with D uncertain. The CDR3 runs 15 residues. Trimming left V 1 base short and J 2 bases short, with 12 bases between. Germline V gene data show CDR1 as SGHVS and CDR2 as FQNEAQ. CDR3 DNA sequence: TGTGCCAGCAGCTTAGGTTCCAGTGGGCCCTACGAGCAGTACTTC. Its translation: CASSLGSSGPYEQYF.

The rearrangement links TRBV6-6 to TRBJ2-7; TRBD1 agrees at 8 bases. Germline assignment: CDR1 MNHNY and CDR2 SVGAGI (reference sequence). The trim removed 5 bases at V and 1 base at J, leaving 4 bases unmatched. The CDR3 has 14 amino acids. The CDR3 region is CASSAWDRSYEQYF. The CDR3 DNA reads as TGTGCCAGCAGTGCCTGGGACAGGTCCTACGAGCAGTACTTC.